The T cell receptor (beta chain) under discussion was sequenced for a study of cytomegalovirus exposure and HLA in healthy donors. This table comes from immunoSEQ multiplex PCR, and its TCRdb copy is limited to in-frame clones, with some not included. The sample records 150,000 or so clones, approximately 86% being singletons. Germline CDR1 reads MNHNS; CDR2 reads SASEGT. Trimming cost V 3 bases and J 13 bases; bases outside gene matches: 8. There are 15 residues in the CDR3. J is TRBJ1-6 and V is TRBV6-1; 11 positions agree with TRBD1. This clonotype originated in a human donor in good health. Sequenced sample: PBMCs. The CDR3 is CASSDGQGALWPLHF. The CDR3 DNA is TGTGCCAGCAGTGATGGACAGGGGGCCCTGTGGCCCCTCCACTTT.